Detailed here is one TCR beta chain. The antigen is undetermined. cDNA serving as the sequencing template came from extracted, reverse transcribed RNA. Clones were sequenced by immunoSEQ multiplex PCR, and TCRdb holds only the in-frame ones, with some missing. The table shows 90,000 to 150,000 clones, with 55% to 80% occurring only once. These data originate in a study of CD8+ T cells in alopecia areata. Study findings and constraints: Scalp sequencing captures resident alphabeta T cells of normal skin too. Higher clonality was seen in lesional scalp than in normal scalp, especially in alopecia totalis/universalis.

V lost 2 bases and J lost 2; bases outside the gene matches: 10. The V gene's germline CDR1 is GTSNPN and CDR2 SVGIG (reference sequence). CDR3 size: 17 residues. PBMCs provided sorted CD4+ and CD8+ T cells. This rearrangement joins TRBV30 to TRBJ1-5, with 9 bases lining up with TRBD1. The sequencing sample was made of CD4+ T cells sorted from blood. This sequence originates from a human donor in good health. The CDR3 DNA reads TGTGCCTGGAGTCGGAGACAGGGGGACGGCGGCAATCAGCCCCAGCATTTT. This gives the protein CAWSRRQGDGGNQPQHF.